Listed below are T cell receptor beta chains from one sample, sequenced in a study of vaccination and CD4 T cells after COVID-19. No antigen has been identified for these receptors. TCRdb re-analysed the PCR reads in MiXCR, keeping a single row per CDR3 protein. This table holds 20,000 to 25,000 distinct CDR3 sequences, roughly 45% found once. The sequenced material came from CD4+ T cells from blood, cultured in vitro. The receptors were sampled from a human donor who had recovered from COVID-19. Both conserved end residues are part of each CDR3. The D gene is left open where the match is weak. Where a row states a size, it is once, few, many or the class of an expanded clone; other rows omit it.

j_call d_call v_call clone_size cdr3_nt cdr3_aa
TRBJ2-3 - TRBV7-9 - TGTGCCAGCAGCTTAGAAGGACGCGGAGATACGCAGTATTTT CASSLEGRGDTQYF
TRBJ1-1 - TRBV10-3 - TGTGCCATCCGGGGTCGGGACTACACTGAAGCTTTCTTT CAIRGRDYTEAFF
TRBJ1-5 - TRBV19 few TGTGCCAGTAGTATTCCTGGTCTGAGACAGCCCCAGCATTTT CASSIPGLRQPQHF
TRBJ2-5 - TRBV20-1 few TGCAGTGCCCAGGCGGCTAGGGGGGATCACGAGACCCAGTACTTC CSAQAARGDHETQYF
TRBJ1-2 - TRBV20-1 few TGCAGTGCTAGAGGTGACCGAAACCGTATTGGCTACACCTTC CSARGDRNRIGYTF
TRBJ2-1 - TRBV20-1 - TGCAGTGCTAGAGATCTCAGGGAGGCTGAGCAGTTCTTC CSARDLREAEQFF
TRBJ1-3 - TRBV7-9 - TGTGCCAGCAGCTCCACTGGAAACACCATATATTTT CASSSTGNTIYF
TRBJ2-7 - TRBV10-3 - TGTGCCATCAGTGATTCACGCAGAGGTCCGGGTGAGCAGTACTTC CAISDSRRGPGEQYF
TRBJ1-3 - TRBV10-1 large TGCGCCAGCAGTCCCGGACAGGGAAACACCATATATTTT CASSPGQGNTIYF
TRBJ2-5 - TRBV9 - TGTGCCAGCAGCGGGACCCTAGCCGGAGAGACCCAGTACTTC CASSGTLAGETQYF
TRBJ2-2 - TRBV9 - TGTGCCAGTCGGGGCCAGATGAACACCGGGGAGCTGTTTTTT CASRGQMNTGELFF
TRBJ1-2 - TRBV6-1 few TGTGCCAGCAGCCAGGGGTTAAGTGGCTACACCTTC CASSQGLSGYTF
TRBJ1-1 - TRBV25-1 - TGTGCCAGCAGTGAACTCCGACCCGCCAGCACTGAAGCTTTCTTT CASSELRPASTEAFF
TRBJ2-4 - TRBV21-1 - TGTGCCAGCAACTTAGCGGGAGGGCCAGAGGCCAAAAACATTCAGTACTTC CASNLAGGPEAKNIQYF
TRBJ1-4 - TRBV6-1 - TGTGCCAGCAGCTCACAGCTTACTAATGAAAAACTGTTTTTT CASSSQLTNEKLFF
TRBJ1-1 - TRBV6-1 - TGTGCCAGCAGTGAAGCTGGCAGGGCGAACACTGAAGCTTTCTTT CASSEAGRANTEAFF
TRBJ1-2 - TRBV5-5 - TGTGCCAGCAGGCGTACAGGGCCTTCTAACTATGGCTACACCTTC CASRRTGPSNYGYTF
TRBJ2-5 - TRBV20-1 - TGCAGTGCTAGAGTGGTGGGGGGGACCCAGTACTTC CSARVVGGTQYF
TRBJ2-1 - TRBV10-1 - TGCGCCAGCAGTGAGTTGGGCAGCCCCTACAATGAGCAGTTCTTC CASSELGSPYNEQFF
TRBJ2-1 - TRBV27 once TGTGCCAGCAGGCGGAATGAGGGGTACAATGAGCAGTTCTTC CASRRNEGYNEQFF
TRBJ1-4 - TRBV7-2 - TGTGCCAGCAGCCCCTTGACGAGGCAACTGTTTTTT CASSPLTRQLFF
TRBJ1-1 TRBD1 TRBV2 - TGTGCCAGCAGGGACAGGGACACTGAAGCTTTCTTT CASRDRDTEAFF
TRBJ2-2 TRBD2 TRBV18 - TGTGCCAGCTCAGCAATCTCTAGCGGGAGTTCCTCCGGGGAGCTGTTTTTT CASSAISSGSSSGELFF
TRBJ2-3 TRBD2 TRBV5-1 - TGCGCCAGCAGCTGGGGGACTAGCGGGGGGCGAAACACAGATACGCAGTATTTT CASSWGTSGGRNTDTQYF
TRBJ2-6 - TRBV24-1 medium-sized TGTGCCACCAGTGCGAAAGGGGAGAGGTCTGGGGCCAACGTCCTGACTTTC CATSAKGERSGANVLTF
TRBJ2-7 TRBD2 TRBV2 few TGTGCCAGCAGAGAGCTCCCTAGCGGGAGTCGGGACGAGCAGTACTTC CASRELPSGSRDEQYF
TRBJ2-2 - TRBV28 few TGTGCCAGCTTAGACAGCTACACCGGGGAGCTGTTTTTT CASLDSYTGELFF
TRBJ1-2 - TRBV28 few TGTGCCAGCAGTTTAATCAACTATGGCTACACCTTC CASSLINYGYTF
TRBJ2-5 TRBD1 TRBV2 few TGTGCCAGCATAGGACAGGGGAGAGAGACCCAGTACTTC CASIGQGRETQYF
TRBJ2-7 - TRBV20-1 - TGCAGTGCTATCAGGGGGGACGAGCAGTACTTC CSAIRGDEQYF
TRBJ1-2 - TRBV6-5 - TGTGCCAGCAGTTATCTCGCCGGCTCCTATGGCTACACCTTC CASSYLAGSYGYTF
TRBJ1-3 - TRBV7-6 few TGTGCCAGCAGCCAACAGGGAGCAGGAAACACCATATATTTT CASSQQGAGNTIYF
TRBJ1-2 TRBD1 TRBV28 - TGTGCCAGCACCTCCGACGGGACAGGGGGTCATGGGGGCTACACCTTC CASTSDGTGGHGGYTF
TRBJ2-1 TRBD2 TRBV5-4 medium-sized TGTGCCAGCAGTTCCGGGACTAGCGGGAGGGGTAGTGAGCAGTTCTTC CASSSGTSGRGSEQFF
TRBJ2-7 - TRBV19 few TGTGCCAGTAGTATAGTGGGGGAGAGGAAATACGAGCAGTACTTC CASSIVGERKYEQYF
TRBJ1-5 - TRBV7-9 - TGTGCCAGCAGCTTGACAGGAGGAAATCAGCCCCAGCATTTT CASSLTGGNQPQHF
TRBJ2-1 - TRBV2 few TGTGCCAGCAGCCAACAGGGAGGACTCAATGAGCAGTTCTTC CASSQQGGLNEQFF
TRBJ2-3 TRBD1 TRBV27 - TGTGCCAGCAGTTTATCTTGGACAGGGGCCTCCGGGATTGCGCAGTATTTT CASSLSWTGASGIAQYF
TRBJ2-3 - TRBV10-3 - TGTGCCATCAGTGGGGGGTCCCGCACAGATACGCAGTATTTT CAISGGSRTDTQYF
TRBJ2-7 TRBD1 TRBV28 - TGTGCCAGCACAACCGGGACAGGGCGCTACGAGCAGTACTTC CASTTGTGRYEQYF
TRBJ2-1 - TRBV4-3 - TGCGCCAGCAGCCAAGATATGGCTCTCCGGATCGGGAACAATGAGCAGTTCTTC CASSQDMALRIGNNEQFF
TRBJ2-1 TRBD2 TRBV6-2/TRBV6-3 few TGTGCCAGCAGTCGATTAGCGGGAGTCGTATCGGGGGAGCAGTTCTTC CASSRLAGVVSGEQFF
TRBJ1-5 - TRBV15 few TGTGCCACCAGCAGAGGGGATAGCAATCAGCCCCAGCATTTT CATSRGDSNQPQHF
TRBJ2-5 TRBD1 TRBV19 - TGTGCCAGTAATCCTACAGGGGTGTCTCAAGAGACCCAGTACTTC CASNPTGVSQETQYF
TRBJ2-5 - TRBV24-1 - TGTGCCACCGGGGACGGCCAAGAGACCCAGTACTTC CATGDGQETQYF
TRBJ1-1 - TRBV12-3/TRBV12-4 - TGTGCCAGCAGTCCCACCTTTTACAGGGAAGGGTCAGCTGAAGCTTTCTTT CASSPTFYREGSAEAFF
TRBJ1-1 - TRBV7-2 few TGTGCCAGCAGCTTCACATACTCCACTGAAGCTTTCTTT CASSFTYSTEAFF
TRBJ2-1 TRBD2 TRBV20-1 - TGCAGTGCTAGAGATCAGGGGACTAGCGGGAGGGCACCGCAGTTCTTC CSARDQGTSGRAPQFF
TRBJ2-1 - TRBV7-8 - TGTGCCAGCAGCTTTAGCCGCGGGCGCTACAATGAGCAGTTCTTC CASSFSRGRYNEQFF
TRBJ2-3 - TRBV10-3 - TGTGCCATCAGTGCCCCCCAACAAGGGGATACGCAGTATTTT CAISAPQQGDTQYF
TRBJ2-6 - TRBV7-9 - TGTGCCAGCAGCTCCATATATACTGGGGCCAACGTCCTGACTTTC CASSSIYTGANVLTF
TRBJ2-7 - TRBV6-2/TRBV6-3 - TGTGCCAGCAGTTCGACAGGGGGCGCCGGGACTAGCTCCGAGCAGTACTTC CASSSTGGAGTSSEQYF
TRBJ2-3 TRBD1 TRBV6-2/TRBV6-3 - TGTGCCAGCACCTACCCGGACAGGAGAACAGATACGCAGTATTTT CASTYPDRRTDTQYF
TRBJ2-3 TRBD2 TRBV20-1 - TGCAGTGCTAGCCGACTAGCGGGGGCGTATACGCAGTATTTT CSASRLAGAYTQYF
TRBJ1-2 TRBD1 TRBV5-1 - TGCGCCAGCAGCTTGTGGACAGGGGGTTTTGCAGGCTACACCTTC CASSLWTGGFAGYTF
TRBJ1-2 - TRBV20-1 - TGCAGTGCTAGAGATCAGTCAGGTTCAGGAGCTAACTATGGCTACGCCTTC CSARDQSGSGANYGYAF
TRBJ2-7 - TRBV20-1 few TGCAGTGCTACACGACGGGGCTCCTACGAGCAGTACTTC CSATRRGSYEQYF
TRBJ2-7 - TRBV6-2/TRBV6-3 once TGTGCCAGCTCTCTCGCGGGGAGGGGGATGGACGCCTACGAGCAGTACTTC CASSLAGRGMDAYEQYF
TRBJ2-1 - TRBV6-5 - TGTGCCAGCAGTTACGGGTGGGGACGCCTCAATGAGCAGTTCTTC CASSYGWGRLNEQFF